The present T cell receptor beta chain was sequenced within a study of regulatory T cells in long-lasting Graves disease. Study-level points and caveats: Segments TRBV28, TRBJ1-2 and TRBJ2-5 showed preferential usage in persistent disease.

In germline, CDR1 is SQVTM, CDR2 ANQGSEA. The length of the CDR3 is 17 residues. V lost 0 bases and J lost 4, with 20 bases in between. Combining iRepertoire HTBI primers with Arm-PCR of CDR3 regions, the authors built TCR beta libraries. One entry per CDR3 protein, called by TCRdb with MiXCR from the multiplex PCR reads. This table holds about 420,000 distinct CDR3 sequences, 16% found once. The time point: newly diagnosed GD, antithyroid drugs for less than 3 months. RNA isolated from PBMCs was used to make the TCR library. The authors drew approximately 8.1 milliliters of peripheral blood into EDTA tubes. This clonotype was observed a few times. Its antigen is not identified. The sample also formed part of further work on T cells in Graves' hyperthyroidism and ophthalmopathy.

The sequence came from a woman between 18 and 29 years old with Graves disease. Source: peripheral blood mononuclear cells (PBMCs), taken at new diagnosis, from a patient treated with antithyroid drugs. This sequence joins TRBV29-1 and TRBJ2-3; unclear D gene. The CDR3 DNA reads as TGCAGCGTTGAAGATCCTAAGTACAGAGAAAGTTCAGATACGCAGTATTTT. Translation gives CSVEDPKYRESSDTQYF.